This entry concerns a single T cell receptor (beta chain). Its antigen is as yet unknown. Unique molecular identifiers were carried by the TCR beta cDNA libraries. TCRdb re-called the PCR reads through MiXCR, storing one row per CDR3 protein. The sample lists 700,000 to 900,000 distinct CDR3 sequences, under 60% occurring once. These data belong to a study of post-analysis software for immune sequencing data. The study, taken as a whole, reports: Normalized Chao1 diversity was significantly lower in multiple sclerosis patients than in controls. Patients used about 5 TRBV segments, including TRBV5-6, TRBV5-1 and TRBV20-1, more often than controls.

The CDR3 is made up of 15 amino acids. Germline-derived CDR1 and CDR2 are MNHEY and SVGAGI. V dropped 2 bases and J dropped 0 bases, with 9 bases sitting between them. The genes are TRBV6-5 and TRBJ2-3; D call uncertain. The sequencing input was blood. The receptor was isolated from a girl aged 5-17 years with multiple sclerosis. The CDR3 sequence is CASSYDDRSTDTQYF. The CDR3 DNA sequence: TGTGCCAGCAGTTACGATGACCGAAGCACAGATACGCAGTATTTT.